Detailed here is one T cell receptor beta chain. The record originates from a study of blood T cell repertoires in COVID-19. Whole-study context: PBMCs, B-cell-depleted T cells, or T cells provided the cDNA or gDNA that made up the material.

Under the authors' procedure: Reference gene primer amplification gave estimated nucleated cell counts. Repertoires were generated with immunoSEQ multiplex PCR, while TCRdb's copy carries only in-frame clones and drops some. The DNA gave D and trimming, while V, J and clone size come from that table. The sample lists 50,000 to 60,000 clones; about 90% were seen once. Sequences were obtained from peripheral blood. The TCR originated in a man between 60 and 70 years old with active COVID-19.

Here the CDR3 DNA reads TGCGCCAGCAGCCAAGATCTTTTTTCGGGTTGGTCGAGGCCAAACTATGGCTACACCTTC. Protein product: CASSQDLFSGWSRPNYGYTF. J is TRBJ1-2 and V is TRBV4-1; D is undetermined. CDR1 and CDR2 (germline): MGHRA, YSYEKL. The V end was cut by 0 bases, the J end by 2 bases, with 25 bases between. The CDR3 sequence is 20 residues long.